The sequence of this T cell receptor beta chain was determined in a study of CD8 T cells in ankylosing spondylitis. Broader study findings: Disease-linked clones bore a CD8+ phenotype and were relatively rare in peripheral blood. What seemed typical of ankylosing spondylitis blood was a TCR beta motif built from several highly homologous variants. Within matched ankylosing spondylitis synovial fluid, disease-linked clones were reportedly significantly enriched. Certain motif variants had earlier been reported in reactive arthritis synovial fluid and blood.

TCRdb re-called the 5' RACE reads through MiXCR, storing one row per CDR3 protein. Of about 130,000 distinct CDR3 sequences listed, roughly 6.6% are singletons. Germline V gives CDR1 SGHRS, CDR2 YFSETQ. The CDR3 length is 14 residues. V was cut by 0 bases and J by 4 bases, with 10 bases left in between. Many counts were recorded for this clonotype. Its antigen is unidentified. This sequence originates from a male donor with ankylosing spondylitis or in good health (not recorded which). The chain combines TRBV5-1 with TRBJ1-1; D is possibly TRBD1 (6 bases). Source material: blood, either unsorted or a sorted T cell fraction (not recorded which). CDR3 protein: CASSLAQGPTEAFF. CDR3 nucleotides: TGCGCCAGCAGCTTGGCCCAGGGGCCCACTGAAGCTTTCTTT. The whole variable domain, filled in from reference TRBV5-1 and TRBJ1-1, reads KAGVTQTPRYLIKTRGQQVTLSCSPISGHRSVSWYQQTPGQGLQFLFEYFSETQRNKGNFPGRFSGRQFSNSRSEMNVSTLELGDSALYLCASSLAQGPTEAFFGQGTRLTVV.